This entry is about one T cell receptor beta chain. RNA was extracted with the RNeasy kit, and a quantity of about 0.45 to 1 ug was reverse transcribed using random hexamers. A multiplex approach, immunoSEQ multiplex PCR, amplified TCR beta CDR3 across 54 Vbeta and 13 Jbeta. TCRdb analysed the immunoSEQ multiplex PCR reads with MiXCR anew, one entry per CDR3 protein. The table records about 80,000 distinct CDR3 sequences, over 90% of them present only once. This entry comes from a study of CD8 T cells in Susac syndrome. Per the germline V gene, CDR1 is MGHDK and CDR2 is SYGVNS. V was shortened by 3 bases and J by 5 bases, with 16 bases between the two germline ends. The CDR3 consists of 15 residues.

This sequence was found in a human donor in good health. The sample taken for sequencing was CD8+ T cells from PBMCs. This chain connects TRBV25-1 to TRBJ2-5, with D possibly being TRBD2 (5 bases). The CDR3 DNA follows: TGTGCCAGCAGTGATGGCCTAGCTGAAGGCGAGACCCAGTACTTC. Translation gives CASSDGLAEGETQYF.